Listed below are T cell receptor beta chains from one sample, sequenced in a study of T cells after yellow fever vaccination. TCRdb re-called the 5' RACE reads through MiXCR, storing one row per CDR3 protein. The table shows around 260,000 distinct CDR3 sequences, with approximately 5.2% occurring only once. The specimen comprised CD4+ T cells sorted from PBMCs, sampled on the day of the yellow fever booster vaccination. Receptor source: a man between 18 and 35 years old who received the YFV17D yellow fever vaccine. Both conserved end residues are part of each CDR3. Each record gives: clone size, J gene, D gene, V gene, CDR3 protein, CDR3 DNA. D genes are given only for firm matches. Clone size appears in some rows only: once, few, many, or a class for an expanded clone.

clone size: few; J gene: TRBJ1-4; D gene: -; V gene: TRBV6-2/TRBV6-3; CDR3 protein: CASSYELGDGGNEKLFF; CDR3 DNA: TGTGCCAGCAGTTACGAGCTGGGGGACGGCGGTAATGAAAAACTGTTTTTT
clone size: many; J gene: TRBJ2-5; D gene: -; V gene: TRBV5-1; CDR3 protein: CASSTRTPSQETQYF; CDR3 DNA: TGCGCCAGCAGCACCCGGACCCCTAGCCAAGAGACCCAGTACTTC
clone size: few; J gene: TRBJ1-1; D gene: -; V gene: TRBV5-5; CDR3 protein: CASSLPIFKEAFF; CDR3 DNA: TGTGCCAGCAGCTTGCCGATCTTTAAGGAAGCTTTCTTT
clone size: -; J gene: TRBJ2-5; D gene: -; V gene: TRBV6-1; CDR3 protein: CASSEGTAQETQYF; CDR3 DNA: TGTGCCAGCAGTGAAGGGACAGCCCAAGAGACCCAGTACTTC
clone size: few; J gene: TRBJ2-2; D gene: TRBD1; V gene: TRBV6-1; CDR3 protein: CASIGGATGGRTGELFF; CDR3 DNA: TGTGCCAGCATAGGGGGCGCGACAGGGGGCCGGACCGGGGAGCTGTTTTTT
clone size: many; J gene: TRBJ2-3; D gene: -; V gene: TRBV25-1; CDR3 protein: CASSEVGSRTDTQYF; CDR3 DNA: TGTGCCAGCAGTGAAGTGGGGTCACGCACAGATACGCAGTATTTT
clone size: few; J gene: TRBJ2-2; D gene: TRBD1; V gene: TRBV5-4; CDR3 protein: CASSPVYRTGGAGELFF; CDR3 DNA: TGTGCCAGCAGCCCGGTATACAGGACAGGGGGGGCCGGGGAGCTGTTTTTT
clone size: few; J gene: TRBJ1-5; D gene: -; V gene: TRBV6-2/TRBV6-3; CDR3 protein: CASKPSNQPQHF; CDR3 DNA: TGTGCCAGCAAACCGAGCAATCAGCCCCAGCATTTT
clone size: few; J gene: TRBJ1-2; D gene: TRBD1; V gene: TRBV5-4; CDR3 protein: CASSRGTGTLGGSGYTF; CDR3 DNA: TGTGCCAGCAGCCGCGGGACAGGGACCCTGGGAGGTAGTGGCTACACCTTC
clone size: few; J gene: TRBJ2-3; D gene: -; V gene: TRBV20-1; CDR3 protein: CSARGAGTDTQYF; CDR3 DNA: TGCAGTGCCCGGGGGGCCGGGACAGATACGCAGTATTTT
clone size: many; J gene: TRBJ2-3; D gene: TRBD2; V gene: TRBV3-1; CDR3 protein: CASSFVAGGGTDTQYF; CDR3 DNA: TGTGCCAGCAGCTTCGTAGCGGGGGGGGGCACAGATACGCAGTATTTT
clone size: few; J gene: TRBJ1-1; D gene: -; V gene: TRBV4-3; CDR3 protein: CASSRQTRGTEAFF; CDR3 DNA: TGCGCCAGCAGCCGCCAAACGAGGGGGACTGAAGCTTTCTTT
clone size: many; J gene: TRBJ1-6; D gene: -; V gene: TRBV4-3; CDR3 protein: CASSQGSSGATPLHF; CDR3 DNA: TGCGCCAGCAGCCAAGGCAGCTCAGGGGCTACACCCCTCCACTTT
clone size: many; J gene: TRBJ2-2; D gene: TRBD1; V gene: TRBV5-1; CDR3 protein: CASSPRDRGNPGELFF; CDR3 DNA: TGCGCCAGCAGCCCTCGGGACAGGGGCAATCCTGGGGAGCTGTTTTTT
clone size: many; J gene: TRBJ2-6; D gene: -; V gene: TRBV7-3; CDR3 protein: CASSLSSGANVLTF; CDR3 DNA: TGTGCCAGCAGCTTAAGCTCTGGGGCCAACGTCCTGACTTTC
clone size: many; J gene: TRBJ1-2; D gene: -; V gene: TRBV27; CDR3 protein: CASSSTGTHGYTF; CDR3 DNA: TGTGCCAGCAGTTCCACAGGGACCCATGGCTACACCTTC
clone size: -; J gene: TRBJ2-5; D gene: -; V gene: TRBV5-4; CDR3 protein: CASSIMTGETQYF; CDR3 DNA: TGTGCCAGCAGCATTATGACAGGAGAGACCCAGTACTTC
clone size: few; J gene: TRBJ2-7; D gene: TRBD1; V gene: TRBV7-9; CDR3 protein: CASSRDPGQGPYEQYF; CDR3 DNA: TGTGCCAGCAGCCGGGATCCGGGACAGGGGCCCTACGAGCAGTACTTC
clone size: many; J gene: TRBJ2-3; D gene: -; V gene: TRBV12-3/TRBV12-4; CDR3 protein: CASSTGQDTQYF; CDR3 DNA: TGTGCCAGCAGCACAGGGCAAGATACGCAGTATTTT
clone size: many; J gene: TRBJ2-3; D gene: -; V gene: TRBV5-1; CDR3 protein: CASSLALATDTQYF; CDR3 DNA: TGCGCCAGCAGCTTGGCCCTAGCCACAGATACGCAGTATTTT
clone size: few; J gene: TRBJ1-2; D gene: TRBD1; V gene: TRBV7-2; CDR3 protein: CASSSTGWGYGYTF; CDR3 DNA: TGTGCCAGCAGCTCGACAGGGTGGGGCTATGGCTACACCTTC
clone size: -; J gene: TRBJ2-3; D gene: -; V gene: TRBV5-1; CDR3 protein: CASSLPRVGRTTDTQYF; CDR3 DNA: TGCGCCAGCAGCTTGCCCCGGGTGGGCAGGACCACAGATACGCAGTATTTT
clone size: -; J gene: TRBJ1-4; D gene: TRBD1; V gene: TRBV7-2; CDR3 protein: CASSRQGVSTNEKLFF; CDR3 DNA: TGTGCCAGCAGCCGGCAGGGGGTCTCCACTAATGAAAAACTGTTTTTT
clone size: many; J gene: TRBJ2-1; D gene: -; V gene: TRBV29-1; CDR3 protein: CSVASPWDEQFF; CDR3 DNA: TGCAGCGTTGCTAGTCCTTGGGATGAGCAGTTCTTC
clone size: many; J gene: TRBJ2-3; D gene: -; V gene: TRBV4-1; CDR3 protein: CASSLHQGPGTDTQYF; CDR3 DNA: TGCGCCAGCAGCCTGCATCAGGGGCCTGGCACAGATACGCAGTATTTT
clone size: few; J gene: TRBJ1-3; D gene: -; V gene: TRBV6-2/TRBV6-3; CDR3 protein: CASSPWDRGNTIYF; CDR3 DNA: TGTGCCAGCAGTCCGTGGGACCGAGGAAACACCATATATTTT
clone size: many; J gene: TRBJ2-3; D gene: -; V gene: TRBV7-9; CDR3 protein: CASSLGGPSTDTQYF; CDR3 DNA: TGTGCCAGCAGCTTAGGGGGGCCTAGCACAGATACGCAGTATTTT
clone size: few; J gene: TRBJ1-4; D gene: TRBD1; V gene: TRBV18; CDR3 protein: CASSRSGTEHKLFF; CDR3 DNA: TGTGCCAGCTCACGCTCCGGGACAGAACATAAACTGTTTTTT